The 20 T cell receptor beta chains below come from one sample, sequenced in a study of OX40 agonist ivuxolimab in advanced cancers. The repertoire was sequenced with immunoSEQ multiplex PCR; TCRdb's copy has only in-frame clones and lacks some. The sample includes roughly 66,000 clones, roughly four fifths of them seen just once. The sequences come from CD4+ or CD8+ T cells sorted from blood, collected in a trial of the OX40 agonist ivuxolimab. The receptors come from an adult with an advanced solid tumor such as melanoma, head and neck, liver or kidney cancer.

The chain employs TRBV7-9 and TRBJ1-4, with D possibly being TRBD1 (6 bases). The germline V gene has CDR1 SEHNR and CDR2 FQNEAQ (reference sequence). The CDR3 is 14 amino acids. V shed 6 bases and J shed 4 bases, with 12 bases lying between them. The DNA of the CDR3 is TGTGCCAGCAGGAGGGGGGCGGGTAATGAAAAACTGTTTTTT. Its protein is CASRRGAGNEKLFF.

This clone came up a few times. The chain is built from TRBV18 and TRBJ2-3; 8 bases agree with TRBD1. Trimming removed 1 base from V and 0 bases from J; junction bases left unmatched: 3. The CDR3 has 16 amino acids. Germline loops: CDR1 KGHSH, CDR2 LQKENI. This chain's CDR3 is CASSPRGQGSTDTQYF. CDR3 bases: TGTGCCAGCTCACCACGCGGACAGGGTAGCACAGATACGCAGTATTTT.

CDR3 protein: CASSIASMNTEAFF. CDR3 nucleotides: TGTGCCAGCTCGATAGCAAGCATGAACACTGAAGCTTTCTTT. The rearrangement uses TRBV18 and TRBJ1-1; no clear D gene. The CDR3 sequence is 14 residues long. The V end was cut by 6 bases, the J end by 0 bases, with 11 bases between. Germline V gene sequence: CDR1 KGHSH, CDR2 LQKENI.

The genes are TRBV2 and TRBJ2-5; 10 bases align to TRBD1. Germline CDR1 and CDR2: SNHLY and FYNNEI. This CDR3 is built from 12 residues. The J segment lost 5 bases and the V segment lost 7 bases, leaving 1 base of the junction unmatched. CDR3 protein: CASMGQGETQYF. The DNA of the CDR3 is TGTGCCAGCATGGGACAGGGGGAGACCCAGTACTTC.

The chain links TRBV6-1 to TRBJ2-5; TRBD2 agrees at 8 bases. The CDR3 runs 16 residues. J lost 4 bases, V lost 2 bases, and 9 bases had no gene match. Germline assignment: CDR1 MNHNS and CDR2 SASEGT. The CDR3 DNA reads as TGTGCCAGCAGTGAAAGGGGGTCGGGGGGGCGAGAGACCCAGTACTTC. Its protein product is CASSERGSGGRETQYF.

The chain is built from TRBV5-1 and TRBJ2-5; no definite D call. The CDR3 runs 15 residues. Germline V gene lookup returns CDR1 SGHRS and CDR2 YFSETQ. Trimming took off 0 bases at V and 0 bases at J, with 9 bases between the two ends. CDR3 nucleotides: TGCGCCAGCAGCTTGGGGACGGCGTACCAAGAGACCCAGTACTTC. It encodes CASSLGTAYQETQYF. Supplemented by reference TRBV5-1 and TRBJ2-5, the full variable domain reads KAGVTQTPRYLIKTRGQQVTLSCSPISGHRSVSWYQQTPGQGLQFLFEYFSETQRNKGNFPGRFSGRQFSNSRSEMNVSTLELGDSALYLCASSLGTAYQETQYFGPGTRLLVL.

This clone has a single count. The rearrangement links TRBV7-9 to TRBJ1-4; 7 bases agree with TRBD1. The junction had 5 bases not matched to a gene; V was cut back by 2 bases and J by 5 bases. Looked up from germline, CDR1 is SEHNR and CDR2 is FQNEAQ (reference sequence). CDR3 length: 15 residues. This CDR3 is CASSLLTGINEKLFF. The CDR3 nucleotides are TGTGCCAGCAGCTTACTGACAGGGATAAATGAAAAACTGTTTTTT.

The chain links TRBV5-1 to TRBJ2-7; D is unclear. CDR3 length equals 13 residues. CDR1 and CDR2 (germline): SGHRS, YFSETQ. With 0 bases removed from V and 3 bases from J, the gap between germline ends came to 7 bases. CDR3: CASSLVDGYEQYF. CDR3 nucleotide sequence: TGCGCCAGCAGCTTGGTTGACGGCTACGAGCAGTACTTC.

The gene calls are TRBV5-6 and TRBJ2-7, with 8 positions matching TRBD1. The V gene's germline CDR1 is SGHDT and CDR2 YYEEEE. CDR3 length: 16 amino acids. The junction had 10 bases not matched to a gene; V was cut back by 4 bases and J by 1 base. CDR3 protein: CASSSQGAWESYEQYF. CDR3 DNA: TGTGCCAGCAGCAGCCAGGGGGCATGGGAGTCCTACGAGCAGTACTTC.

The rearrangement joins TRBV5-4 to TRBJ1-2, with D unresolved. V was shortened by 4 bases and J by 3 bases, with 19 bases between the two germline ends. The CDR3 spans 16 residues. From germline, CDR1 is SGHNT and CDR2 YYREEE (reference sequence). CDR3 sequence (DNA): TGTGCCAGCAGCACCAACCAGCTCCCGAGGGACTATGGCTACACCTTC. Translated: CASSTNQLPRDYGYTF.

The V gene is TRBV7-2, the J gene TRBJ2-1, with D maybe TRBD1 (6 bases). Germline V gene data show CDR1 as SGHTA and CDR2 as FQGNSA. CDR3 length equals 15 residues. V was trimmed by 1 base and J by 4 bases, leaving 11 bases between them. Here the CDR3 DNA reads TGTGCCAGCAGCTTAGTTCCGACAGGATACAATGAGCAGTTCTTC. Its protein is CASSLVPTGYNEQFF.

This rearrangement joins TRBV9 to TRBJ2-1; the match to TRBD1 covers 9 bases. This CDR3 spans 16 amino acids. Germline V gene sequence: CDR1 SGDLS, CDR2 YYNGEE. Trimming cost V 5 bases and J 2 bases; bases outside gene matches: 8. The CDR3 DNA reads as TGTGCCAGCAGTGCCCGGACAGGGGTAACCTACAATGAGCAGTTCTTC. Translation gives CASSARTGVTYNEQFF.

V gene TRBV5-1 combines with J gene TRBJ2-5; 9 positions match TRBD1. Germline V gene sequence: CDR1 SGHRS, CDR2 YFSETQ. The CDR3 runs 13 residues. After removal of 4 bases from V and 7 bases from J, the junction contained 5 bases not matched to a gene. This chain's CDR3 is CASSGDRVGTQYF. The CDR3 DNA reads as TGCGCCAGCAGCGGGGACAGGGTGGGGACCCAGTACTTC. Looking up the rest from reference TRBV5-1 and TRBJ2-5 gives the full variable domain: KAGVTQTPRYLIKTRGQQVTLSCSPISGHRSVSWYQQTPGQGLQFLFEYFSETQRNKGNFPGRFSGRQFSNSRSEMNVSTLELGDSALYLCASSGDRVGTQYFGPGTRLLVL.

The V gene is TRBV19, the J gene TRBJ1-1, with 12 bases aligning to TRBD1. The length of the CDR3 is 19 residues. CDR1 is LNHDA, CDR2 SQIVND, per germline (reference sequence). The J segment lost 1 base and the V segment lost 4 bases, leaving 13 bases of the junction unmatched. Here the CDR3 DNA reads TGTGCCAGTAGTACCTTACGCGGGACAGGGGGCCCGGGGAACACTGAAGCTTTCTTT. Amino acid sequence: CASSTLRGTGGPGNTEAFF. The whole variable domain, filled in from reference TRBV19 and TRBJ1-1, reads DGGITQSPKYLFRKEGQNVTLSCEQNLNHDAMYWYRQDPGQGLRLIYYSQIVNDFQKGDIAEGYSVSREKKESFPLTVTSAQKNPTAFYLCASSTLRGTGGPGNTEAFFGQGTRLTVV.

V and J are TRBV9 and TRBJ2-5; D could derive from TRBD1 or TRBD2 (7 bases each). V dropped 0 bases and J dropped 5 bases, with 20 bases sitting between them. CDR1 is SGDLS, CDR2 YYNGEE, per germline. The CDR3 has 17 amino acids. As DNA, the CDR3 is TGTGCCAGCAGCGTAGCCCCCCTGGGGCAGGGGGGGGAGACCCAGTACTTC. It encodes CASSVAPLGQGGETQYF.

The CDR3 reads CASSELAGGYNEQFF. For the CDR3, the DNA is TGTGCCAGCAGTGAACTAGCGGGGGGGTACAATGAGCAGTTCTTC. This chain joins TRBV2 and TRBJ2-1; 12 positions agree with TRBD2. The CDR3 extends over 15 amino acids. Germline CDR1 and CDR2: SNHLY and FYNNEI. After removal of 2 bases from V and 4 bases from J, the junction contained 0 bases not matched to a gene.

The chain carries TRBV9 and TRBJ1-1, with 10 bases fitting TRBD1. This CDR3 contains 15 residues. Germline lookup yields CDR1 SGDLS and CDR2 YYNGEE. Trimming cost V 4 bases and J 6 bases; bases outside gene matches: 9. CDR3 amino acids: CASSSPDRGAAEAFF. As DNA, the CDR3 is TGTGCCAGCAGCTCTCCGGACAGGGGGGCCGCTGAAGCTTTCTTT.

CDR3 region: CASSSSGDRRGYTF. The CDR3 nucleotides read TGTGCCAGCAGTTCGTCCGGGGACCGAAGGGGCTACACCTTC. This chain uses TRBV27 with TRBJ1-2, with D tentatively TRBD1 (5 bases). Trimming cost V 4 bases and J 8 bases, with 17 bases left between them. The CDR3 contains 14 residues. Germline loops: CDR1 MNHEY, CDR2 SMNVEV (reference sequence).

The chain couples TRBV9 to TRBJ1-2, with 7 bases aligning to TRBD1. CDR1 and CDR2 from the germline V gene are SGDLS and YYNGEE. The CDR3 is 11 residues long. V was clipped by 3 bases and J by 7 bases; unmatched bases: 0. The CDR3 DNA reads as TGTGCCAGCAGCGGACAGGGTGGCTACACCTTC. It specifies CASSGQGGYTF.

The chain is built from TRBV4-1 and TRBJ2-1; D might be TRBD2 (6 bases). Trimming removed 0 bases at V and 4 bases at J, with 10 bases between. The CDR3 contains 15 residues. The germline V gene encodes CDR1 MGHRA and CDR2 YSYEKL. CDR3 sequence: CASSQEGLLYNEQFF. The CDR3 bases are TGCGCCAGCAGCCAAGAAGGACTACTTTACAATGAGCAGTTCTTC.